Below are 9 T cell receptor beta chains sequenced from a single sample in a study of T-cell reconstitution after alpha-beta-depleted transplantation in children. For TCRbeta, the library was prepared with unique molecular identifiers. TCRdb independently ran MiXCR on the PCR reads; one entry per CDR3 protein. The top ten clones hold roughly 28% of a sample with around 200,000 distinct CDR3 sequences, roughly 11% of them seen once. The sequencing here drew on PBMCs, taken before TCRalphabeta/CD19-depleted stem cell transplant. Receptors were obtained from a child under two years old with acute myeloid leukemia, due to receive a stem cell transplant.

This chain uses TRBV12-3 or TRBV12-4 with TRBJ1-2; 10 bases agree with TRBD1. The CDR3 sequence is 15 residues long. With 5 bases clipped from V and 5 bases from J, the junction kept 8 bases outside the gene matches. CDR3 sequence reads: CASSKTGGAGYGYTF. The CDR3 DNA reads TGTGCCAGCAGTAAGACAGGGGGCGCAGGTTATGGCTACACCTTC.

Ten or more counts support this clonotype. The rearrangement uses TRBV25-1 and TRBJ2-3; possibly TRBD1 for D (6 bases). V was cut by 6 bases and J by 1 base, with 11 bases left in between. This CDR3 is 14 amino acids long. CDR1 MGHDK and CDR2 SYGVNS come from the germline V gene. CDR3 sequence (DNA): TGTGCCAGCAGCGAAGGACAGCGCACAGATACGCAGTATTTT. Residues: CASSEGQRTDTQYF.

This clonotype was recorded at least ten times. This chain links TRBV12-3 or TRBV12-4 with TRBJ1-1; 8 nucleotides match TRBD1. V lost 11 bases to trimming and J lost 1 base; unmatched junction nucleotides: 3. The length of the CDR3 is 12 residues. The DNA for the CDR3 is TGTGCCGGCGGGACAGGGAACACTGAAGCTTTCTTT. The encoded protein is CAGGTGNTEAFF.

This clonotype came up many times. The chain recombines TRBV20-1 with TRBJ2-1; TRBD2 matches at 11 bases. The length of the CDR3 is 18 residues. Germline values: CDR1 DFQATT, CDR2 SNEGSKA (reference sequence). J lost 4 bases, V lost 4 bases, and 15 bases had no gene match. CDR3 DNA sequence: TGCAGTGCTACTGCCCCCCCTCTAGCGGGGGGTTCTTACAATGAGCAGTTCTTC. Protein product: CSATAPPLAGGSYNEQFF.

This clonotype has at least ten counts. The chain has TRBV11-2 and TRBJ2-3; 8 nucleotides align to TRBD2. V shed 5 bases, J shed 1 base, and the junction held 11 bases outside the gene matches. The CDR3 is 17 residues long. CDR1 is SGHAT, CDR2 FQNNGV, per germline. The CDR3 DNA reads as TGTGCCAGCAGCCCTAGAGGCGGAGCGGGAGGCACAGATACGCAGTATTTT. Protein product: CASSPRGGAGGTDTQYF.

This clonotype was detected ten times or more. V is TRBV4-2 and J is TRBJ1-4; no firm D call. The CDR3 spans 12 residues. CDR1 and CDR2 (germline): LGHNA, YNFKEQ. V lost 0 bases and J lost 7, with 3 bases in between. The CDR3 DNA sequence: TGTGCCAGCAGCCAAGAGGGTGAAAAACTGTTTTTT. Translated: CASSQEGEKLFF.

This clonotype appeared a few times. The rearrangement joins TRBV20-1 to TRBJ1-5; perhaps TRBD1 as D (5 bases). The V end was cut by 3 bases, the J end by 6 bases, with 15 bases between. CDR1 is DFQATT and CDR2 is SNEGSKA in the germline V gene (reference sequence). The CDR3 extends over 14 amino acids. The CDR3 DNA reads TGCAGTGCTAGCAGGGAAGAAAGGTTTCAGCCCCAGCATTTT. Protein sequence: CSASREERFQPQHF.

For this clonotype: A much larger clone sits a single nucleotide away, making a read error possible. Lacking the conserved final phenylalanine or tryptophan, this CDR3 likely reflects a read error. V and J are TRBV28 and TRBJ1-6, with D tentatively TRBD1 (5 bases). The CDR3 contains 13 residues. The V and J ends lost 6 bases and 10 bases respectively, with 13 bases between them. Germline V gene sequence: CDR1 MDHEN, CDR2 SYDVKM. The CDR3 loop is CASSRWGVSPLHL. CDR3 coding DNA: TGTGCCAGCAGCCGTTGGGGGGTATCACCCCTCCACTTA.

This chain joins TRBV25-1 and TRBJ2-7; D tentatively reads TRBD1 or TRBD2 (5 bases each). The germline V and J ends were trimmed by 2 bases and 7 bases, with 15 bases remaining between them. This CDR3 has 14 residues. Germline V gene lookup returns CDR1 MGHDK and CDR2 SYGVNS. As DNA, the CDR3 is TGTGCCAGCAGTGAAGATGGGGGTAGAGGGGAGCAGTACTTC. Protein: CASSEDGGRGEQYF.